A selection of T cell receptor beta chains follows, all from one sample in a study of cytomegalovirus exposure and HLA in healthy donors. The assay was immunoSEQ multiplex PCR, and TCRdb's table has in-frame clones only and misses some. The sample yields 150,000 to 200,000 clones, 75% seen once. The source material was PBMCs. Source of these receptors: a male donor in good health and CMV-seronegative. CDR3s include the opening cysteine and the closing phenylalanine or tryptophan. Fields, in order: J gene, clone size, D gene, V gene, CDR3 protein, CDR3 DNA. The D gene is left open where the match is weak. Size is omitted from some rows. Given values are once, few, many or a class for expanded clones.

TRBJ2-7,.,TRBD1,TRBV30,CAWSGSQGVSYEQYF,TGTGCCTGGAGTGGATCACAGGGGGTTTCCTACGAGCAGTACTTC
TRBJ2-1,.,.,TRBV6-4,CASSDVTGLGPWGQFF,TGTGCTAGCAGTGACGTTACAGGGCTAGGGCCGTGGGGGCAGTTCTTC
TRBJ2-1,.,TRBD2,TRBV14,CASSLAGLAEYNEQFF,TGTGCCAGCAGCCTAGCAGGACTAGCGGAGTACAATGAGCAGTTCTTC
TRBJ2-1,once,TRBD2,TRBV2,CASSPTLPSGRANEQFF,TGTGCCAGCAGTCCCACGCTCCCTAGCGGGAGAGCCAATGAGCAGTTCTTC
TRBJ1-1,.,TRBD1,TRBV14,CASSLFTGTANTEAFF,TGTGCCAGCAGTCTTTTCACCGGGACAGCGAACACTGAAGCTTTCTTT
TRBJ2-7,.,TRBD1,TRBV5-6,CASSWGQDPEQYF,TGTGCCAGCAGCTGGGGACAGGATCCCGAGCAGTACTTC
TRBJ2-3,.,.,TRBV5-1,CASSLDQGTDTQYF,TGCGCCAGCAGCTTGGACCAGGGGACAGATACGCAGTATTTT
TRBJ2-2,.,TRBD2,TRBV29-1,CSVGVGGAGELFF,TGCAGCGTCGGGGTGGGGGGGGCCGGGGAGCTGTTTTTT
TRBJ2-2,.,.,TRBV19,CASSPTAATGELFF,TGTGCCAGTAGCCCCACAGCCGCCACCGGGGAGCTGTTTTTT
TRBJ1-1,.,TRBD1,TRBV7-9,CASSFQTGETEAFF,TGTGCCAGCAGCTTCCAAACAGGGGAGACTGAAGCTTTCTTT
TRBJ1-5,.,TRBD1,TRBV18,CASRQGDAQHF,TGTGCCAGCAGACAGGGAGACGCCCAGCATTTT
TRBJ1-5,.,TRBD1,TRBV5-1,CASSLGTGLDQPQHF,TGCGCCAGCAGCTTGGGGACAGGCCTCGATCAGCCCCAGCATTTT
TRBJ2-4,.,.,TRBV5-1,CASSKGAGKGNIQYF,TGCGCCAGCAGCAAAGGGGCAGGGAAAGGGAACATTCAGTACTTC
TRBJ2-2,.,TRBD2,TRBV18,CASSPLRGVKTGELFF,TGTGCCAGCTCACCCTTACGGGGGGTAAAGACCGGGGAGCTGTTTTTT
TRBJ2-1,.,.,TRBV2,CASSEEAAYNEQFF,TGTGCCAGCAGTGAGGAGGCCGCCTACAATGAGCAGTTCTTC
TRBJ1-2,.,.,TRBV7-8,CASSLGQNYGYTF,TGTGCCAGCAGCTTAGGACAGAACTATGGCTACACCTTC
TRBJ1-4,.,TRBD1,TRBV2,CASLVDRATNEKLFF,TGTGCCAGCTTAGTGGACAGGGCCACTAATGAAAAACTGTTTTTT
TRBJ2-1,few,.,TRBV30,CACFPGTPPQFF,TGTGCCTGTTTCCCGGGGACTCCCCCGCAGTTCTTC
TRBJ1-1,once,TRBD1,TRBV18,CASSPRKGALNTEAFF,TGTGCCAGCTCACCTAGGAAGGGGGCCCTGAACACTGAAGCTTTCTTT
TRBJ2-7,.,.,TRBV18,CASSPLDRSSYEQYF,TGTGCCAGCTCACCACTCGACCGGAGCTCCTACGAGCAGTACTTC
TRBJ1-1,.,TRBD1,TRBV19,CASTTGGLEAFF,TGTGCCAGTACCACAGGGGGCCTAGAAGCTTTCTTT
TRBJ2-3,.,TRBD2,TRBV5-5,CASSLGGTSPDTQYF,TGTGCCAGCAGCTTGGGGGGGACTAGCCCAGATACGCAGTATTTT
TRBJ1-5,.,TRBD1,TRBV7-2,CASSLTGSNQPQHF,TGTGCCAGCAGCTTGACAGGGAGCAATCAGCCCCAGCATTTT
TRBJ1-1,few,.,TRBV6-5,CASSPQVTATEAFF,TGTGCCAGCAGCCCCCAGGTCACCGCCACTGAAGCTTTCTTT
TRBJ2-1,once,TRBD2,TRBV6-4,CASSRQTSGRANEQFF,TGTGCCAGCAGTCGCCAGACTAGCGGGAGGGCCAATGAGCAGTTCTTC
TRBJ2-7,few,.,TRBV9,CASSVGVGHEQYF,TGTGCCAGCAGCGTAGGGGTGGGCCACGAGCAGTACTTC
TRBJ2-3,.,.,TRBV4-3,CASSQALQGFTDTQYF,TGCGCCAGCAGCCAAGCTTTGCAGGGATTCACAGATACGCAGTATTTT
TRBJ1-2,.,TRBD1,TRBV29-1,CSADRAWGYGYTF,TGCAGCGCTGACAGGGCCTGGGGCTATGGCTACACCTTC
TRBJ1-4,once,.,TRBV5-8,CASSPFYEKLFF,TGTGCCAGCAGCCCATTTTATGAAAAACTGTTTTTT
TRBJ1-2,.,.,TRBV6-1,CASSERSGGDYGYTF,TGTGCCAGCAGTGAAAGGTCCGGGGGGGACTATGGCTACACCTTC
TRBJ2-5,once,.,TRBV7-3,CASSLNGNKETQYF,TGTGCCAGCAGCTTAAACGGGAATAAAGAGACCCAGTACTTC
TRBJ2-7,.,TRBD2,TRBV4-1,CASSQGASSGRTF,TGCGCCAGCAGCCAAGGGGCCTCTAGCGGGAGGACCTTC
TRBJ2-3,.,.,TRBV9,CASSPRTIREGDTQYF,TGTGCCAGCAGCCCACGGACTATCCGAGAGGGAGATACGCAGTATTTT
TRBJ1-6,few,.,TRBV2,CASSEIAGNSPLHF,TGTGCCAGCAGTGAAATCGCGGGTAATTCACCCCTCCACTTT
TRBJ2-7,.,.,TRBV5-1,CASRTGLIYEQYF,TGCGCCAGCAGGACAGGACTTATTTACGAGCAGTACTTC
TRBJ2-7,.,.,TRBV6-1,CASISARGSYEQYF,TGTGCCAGCATTTCAGCCCGGGGAAGCTACGAGCAGTACTTC
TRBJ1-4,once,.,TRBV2,CASSDPEGVGKLFF,TGTGCCAGCAGTGATCCTGAGGGGGTCGGGAAACTGTTTTTT
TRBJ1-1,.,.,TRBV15,CATSPQGNTEAFF,TGTGCCACCAGCCCCCAGGGGAACACTGAAGCTTTCTTT
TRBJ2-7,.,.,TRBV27,CASSTGLTYEQYF,TGTGCCAGCAGTACGGGACTCACCTACGAGCAGTACTTC
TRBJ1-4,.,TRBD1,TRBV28,CASSTAGTGVEKLFF,TGTGCCAGCAGTACGGCCGGGACAGGGGTCGAAAAACTGTTTTTT
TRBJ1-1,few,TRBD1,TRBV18,CASSLTGTGSVNEAFF,TGTGCCAGCTCACTAACCGGGACAGGGTCTGTTAATGAAGCTTTCTTT
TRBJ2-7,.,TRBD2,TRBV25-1,CASSLAVHNEQYF,TGTGCCAGCAGCCTAGCGGTACACAACGAGCAGTACTTC
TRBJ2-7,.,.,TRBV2,CASSVQEWKQYF,TGTGCCAGCAGTGTACAGGAATGGAAGCAGTACTTC
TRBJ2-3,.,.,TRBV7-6,CASSLLPSGGTDTQYF,TGTGCCAGCAGCTTATTGCCTTCGGGGGGCACAGATACGCAGTATTTT
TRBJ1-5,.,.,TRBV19,CASSIEGTLGQPQHF,TGTGCCAGTAGTATAGAGGGCACTTTGGGTCAGCCCCAGCATTTT
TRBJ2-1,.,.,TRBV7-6,CASSFGIDNEQFF,TGTGCCAGCAGCTTCGGGATCGACAATGAGCAGTTCTTC
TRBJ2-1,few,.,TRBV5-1,CASSLDYPNNEQFF,TGCGCCAGCAGCTTGGACTACCCCAACAATGAGCAGTTCTTC
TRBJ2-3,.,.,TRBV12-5,CASGTGDLDTQYF,TGTGCTAGTGGTACAGGAGATTTAGATACGCAGTATTTT
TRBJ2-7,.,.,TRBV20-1,CSARLVYEQYF,TGCAGTGCTAGACTAGTCTACGAGCAGTACTTC
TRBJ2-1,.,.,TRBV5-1,CASSPTGEANEQFF,TGCGCCAGCAGCCCAACAGGGGAGGCAAATGAGCAGTTCTTC